This T cell receptor beta chain was captured in a study of siplizumab effects on memory and regulatory T cells (dated by TCRdb to about 2019). Regarding the study in general: The study looked at the effect of siplizumab, an anti-CD2 antibody, on alloreactive T-cell subsets in allogeneic mixed lymphocyte reactions made from human PBMCs.

Sorted unstimulated T cells and proliferating T cells recovered from mixed lymphocyte reactions were subjected to TCRbeta CDR3 sequencing. Fresh whole blood from some eleven HLA-typed healthy donors was used to isolate PBMCs. Unstimulated CD4+ regulatory T cells were FACS-sorted to map the origin of alloreactive clones. The full study reports these points: Of the alloreactive CD4+ clones that could be mapped, the Treg-derived share averaged roughly 69% with siplizumab compared with around 25% in control reactions. A naive or memory phenotype could not be assigned to roughly 75-97% of proliferating CD4+ or CD8+ clones. No functional confirmation was obtained for the suppressive function of proliferating Tregs from siplizumab cultures. Unstimulated naive T cells appeared more diverse than memory T cells, and naive cells seemed to contribute substantially to the alloresponse. The cumulative frequency of alloreactive sequences traceable to unstimulated CD4+ memory T cells was significantly reduced by siplizumab. Sequences below about 10^-5 frequency were poorly captured, so only a minor fraction of alloreactive clones could be mapped to unstimulated subsets.

Libraries were made using the immunoSEQ multiplex PCR assay. About 10^5 TCR templates per sample were assayed by the deep sequencing platform. Genomic DNA extracted from sorted T cells was the material used for TCRbeta CDR3 sequencing. The paper's processing steps were these. The R programming language was used for clonal analysis of the TCRbeta CDR3 data. Alloreactive CD4+ and CD8+ clones were identified by comparing unstimulated samples to CFSE-low samples taken after the reaction. By matching sequences to the repertoires of sorted unstimulated Treg and non-Treg cells, each alloreactive CD4+ clone was assigned a regulatory or non-regulatory origin. Imported from immuneACCESS, the table was reduced by TCRdb to in-frame sequences with V and J called. These copies leave out some clones; in studies compared against another copy, an unresolved V gene accounts for under half, and the cause of the remainder is not known. From that table come the V and J calls and clone size; the DNA was used to work out D and trimming. For this sample there are 90,000 to 120,000 clones; 90% to 95% appear just once. Jointly, the top ten make up approximately 0.61% of the sample.

V trim: 3 bases; J trim: 5 bases; unmatched bases: 12. CDR1 and CDR2 were assigned from the germline V gene as SNHLY and FYNNEI. There are 17 amino acids in the CDR3, from cysteine to phenylalanine inclusive. CDR3 DNA only is kept here, 51 bases in frame from base 1. About this clone itself: Its antigen target is currently unknown. No much larger clonotype is one base removed from it; base qualities were not supplied.

This receptor was obtained from a human donor in good health. The sample consisted of Tregs sorted from blood. The chain is encoded by TRBV2 joined to TRBJ2-1; 8 bases in the middle match TRBD2. CDR3 loop: CASSDRSSGSRHNEQFF. The base sequence is TGTGCCAGCAGTGACAGGTCCAGCGGGAGTAGGCACAATGAGCAGTTCTTC.